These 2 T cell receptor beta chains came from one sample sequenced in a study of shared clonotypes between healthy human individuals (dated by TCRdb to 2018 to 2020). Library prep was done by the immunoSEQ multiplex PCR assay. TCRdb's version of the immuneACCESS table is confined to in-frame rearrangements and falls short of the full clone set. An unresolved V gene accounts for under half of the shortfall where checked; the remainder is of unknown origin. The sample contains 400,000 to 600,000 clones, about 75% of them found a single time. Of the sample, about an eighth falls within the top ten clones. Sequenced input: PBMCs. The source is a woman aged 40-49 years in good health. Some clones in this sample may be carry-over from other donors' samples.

The CDR3 is CAWIDAHTYEQYF. CDR3 coding DNA: TGTGCCTGGATTGACGCCCACACCTACGAGCAGTACTTC. The chain is built from TRBV30 and TRBJ2-7; unclear D gene. V lost 4 bases and J lost 2, with 12 bases in between. The CDR3 spans 13 residues. Looked up from germline, CDR1 is GTSNPN and CDR2 is SVGIG (reference sequence). The full variable domain, with the rest looked up from reference TRBV30 and TRBJ2-7, is SQTIHQWPATLVQPVGSPLSLECTVEGTSNPNLYWYRQAAGRGLQLLFYSVGIGQISSEVPQNLSASRPQDRQFILSSKKLLLSDSGFYLCAWIDAHTYEQYFGPGTRLTVT.

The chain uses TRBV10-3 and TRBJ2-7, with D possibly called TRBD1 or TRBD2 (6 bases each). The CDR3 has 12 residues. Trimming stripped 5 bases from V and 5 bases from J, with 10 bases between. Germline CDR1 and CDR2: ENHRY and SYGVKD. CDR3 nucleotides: TGTGCCATCAGTAGTAGGGGGGACGAGCAGTACTTC. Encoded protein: CAISSRGDEQYF.